A selection of T cell receptor beta chains follows, all from one sample in a study of tumour-infiltrating T cells in Burkitt lymphoma. This table comes from immunoSEQ multiplex PCR, and its TCRdb copy is limited to in-frame clones, with some not included. The data contain more than 40,000 clones, around 32% of them singletons. The source material was tumor tissue. Every receptor here comes from a human donor with Burkitt lymphoma. Both conserved end residues are part of each CDR3. Each record gives: clone size, D gene, V gene, J gene, CDR3 protein, CDR3 DNA. The D gene is left open where the match is weak. Size is stated for part of the rows, as once, few or many counts, or as a class when the clone is expanded.

size: .; D: TRBD1; V: TRBV5-5; J: TRBJ2-6; CDR3: CASSWDRNSGANVLTF; DNA: TGTGCCAGCAGTTGGGACAGAAACTCTGGGGCCAACGTCCTGACTTTC
size: .; D: TRBD1; V: TRBV23-1; J: TRBJ1-5; CDR3: CASSHGRRGHSQPQHF; DNA: TGCGCCAGCAGTCATGGGCGGAGGGGGCACAGTCAGCCCCAGCATTTT
size: few; D: .; V: TRBV5-1; J: TRBJ2-7; CDR3: CASRASQGFAYEQYF; DNA: TGCGCCAGCAGGGCGAGCCAGGGATTTGCCTACGAGCAGTACTTC
size: few; D: .; V: TRBV5-1; J: TRBJ2-3; CDR3: CASSLAGASTDTQYF; DNA: TGCGCCAGCAGCTTGGCTGGCGCGAGCACAGATACGCAGTATTTT
size: .; D: .; V: TRBV21-1; J: TRBJ1-1; CDR3: CASNWDRAGGNTEAFF; DNA: TGTGCCAGCAACTGGGACAGGGCTGGAGGTAACACTGAAGCTTTCTTT
size: .; D: .; V: TRBV7-6; J: TRBJ2-3; CDR3: CASSLWTASDTQYF; DNA: TGTGCCAGCAGCTTATGGACCGCTTCAGATACGCAGTATTTT
size: .; D: .; V: TRBV27; J: TRBJ2-7; CDR3: CASSNPQGDEYF; DNA: TGTGCCAGCAGTAATCCTCAGGGTGATGAGTACTTC
size: .; D: .; V: TRBV7-9; J: TRBJ1-4; CDR3: CASTGVGNPNEKLFF; DNA: TGTGCCAGCACCGGGGTGGGGAATCCTAATGAAAAACTGTTTTTT
size: .; D: TRBD1; V: TRBV7-9; J: TRBJ2-7; CDR3: CASSRTGVYEQYF; DNA: TGTGCCAGCAGCCGGACAGGGGTCTACGAGCAGTACTTC
size: .; D: .; V: TRBV4-3; J: TRBJ1-2; CDR3: CASSQETRNYGYTF; DNA: TGCGCCAGCAGCCAAGAAACCCGTAACTATGGCTACACCTTC
size: once; D: .; V: TRBV27; J: TRBJ1-5; CDR3: CASSWTVNQPQHF; DNA: TGTGCCAGCAGTTGGACGGTCAATCAGCCCCAGCATTTT
size: few; D: TRBD1; V: TRBV6-1; J: TRBJ2-2; CDR3: CASSGRQGLTGELFF; DNA: TGTGCCAGCAGCGGCCGACAGGGGCTCACCGGGGAGCTGTTTTTT
size: .; D: .; V: TRBV6-1; J: TRBJ2-7; CDR3: CASRLGVNSYEQYF; DNA: TGTGCCAGCAGACTGGGGGTCAACTCCTACGAGCAGTACTTC
size: .; D: TRBD1; V: TRBV9; J: TRBJ1-2; CDR3: CASSVAEGQNYGYTF; DNA: TGTGCCAGCAGCGTAGCTGAGGGACAGAACTATGGCTACACCTTC
size: .; D: .; V: TRBV4-3; J: TRBJ2-3; CDR3: CASSVGVTDTQYF; DNA: TGCGCCAGCTCAGTGGGGGTCACAGATACGCAGTATTTT
size: .; D: .; V: TRBV7-9; J: TRBJ1-4; CDR3: CASSERGRSNEKLFF; DNA: TGTGCCAGCAGCGAGCGGGGACGGAGTAATGAAAAACTGTTTTTT
size: .; D: .; V: TRBV7-2; J: TRBJ1-1; CDR3: CASSPTQRRENTEAFF; DNA: TGTGCCAGCAGCCCAACTCAAAGGAGGGAGAACACTGAAGCTTTCTTT
size: .; D: .; V: TRBV29-1; J: TRBJ2-7; CDR3: CSGWTAPYEQYF; DNA: TGCAGCGGTTGGACAGCGCCCTACGAGCAGTACTTC
size: .; D: TRBD2; V: TRBV7-9; J: TRBJ2-5; CDR3: CASSVGPLGGETQYF; DNA: TGTGCCAGCAGCGTAGGCCCGCTGGGAGGGGAGACCCAGTACTTC
size: .; D: .; V: TRBV2; J: TRBJ2-3; CDR3: CASSEPDTIGDTQYF; DNA: TGTGCCAGCAGTGAACCGGACACCATCGGGGATACGCAGTATTTT
size: .; D: TRBD1; V: TRBV5-1; J: TRBJ1-4; CDR3: CASRPGTGGEKLFF; DNA: TGCGCCAGCAGACCCGGGACAGGGGGCGAAAAACTGTTTTTT
size: .; D: .; V: TRBV2; J: TRBJ1-2; CDR3: CASPKAGASEYGYTF; DNA: TGTGCCAGCCCGAAGGCCGGGGCGAGTGAATATGGCTACACCTTC
size: .; D: .; V: TRBV19; J: TRBJ1-6; CDR3: CASNFAANSPLHF; DNA: TGTGCCAGTAATTTTGCGGCTAATTCACCCCTCCACTTT
size: .; D: .; V: TRBV6-6; J: TRBJ1-1; CDR3: CASSLGQPNTEAFF; DNA: TGTGCCAGCAGTCTCGGACAGCCGAACACTGAAGCTTTCTTT
size: .; D: TRBD2; V: TRBV6-4; J: TRBJ2-2; CDR3: CASSDDPSGGTGELFF; DNA: TGTGCCAGCAGTGACGATCCTAGCGGGGGGACCGGGGAGCTGTTTTTT
size: .; D: .; V: TRBV2; J: TRBJ1-2; CDR3: CASSERDILYTF; DNA: TGTGCCAGCAGCGAACGGGACATTCTGTATACCTTC
size: few; D: .; V: TRBV6-5; J: TRBJ2-5; CDR3: CASSSPPSAQYF; DNA: TGTGCCAGCAGTTCACCGCCGTCGGCCCAGTACTTC
size: few; D: TRBD1; V: TRBV19; J: TRBJ1-1; CDR3: CASRPTWAGQKNTEAFF; DNA: TGTGCCAGTAGACCCACTTGGGCGGGACAGAAGAACACTGAAGCTTTCTTT
size: few; D: .; V: TRBV2; J: TRBJ2-3; CDR3: CASSPDWGRTDTQYF; DNA: TGTGCCAGCAGCCCAGATTGGGGGCGCACAGATACGCAGTATTTT
size: .; D: .; V: TRBV4-3; J: TRBJ2-3; CDR3: CASSQEGLDTQYF; DNA: TGCGCCAGCAGCCAAGAAGGCTTGGATACGCAGTATTTT
size: few; D: .; V: TRBV13; J: TRBJ2-2; CDR3: CASSIGPGWELFF; DNA: TGTGCCAGCAGCATCGGCCCCGGCTGGGAGCTGTTTTTT
size: .; D: .; V: TRBV19; J: TRBJ1-5; CDR3: CASSIYGRGSNQPQHF; DNA: TGTGCCAGTAGTATTTACGGCAGGGGTAGCAATCAGCCCCAGCATTTT
size: once; D: .; V: TRBV27; J: TRBJ2-1; CDR3: CASSTLGEQFF; DNA: TGTGCCAGCAGTACATTGGGGGAGCAGTTCTTC
size: .; D: .; V: TRBV5-1; J: TRBJ1-3; CDR3: CASSLLHSLGNTIYF; DNA: TGCGCCAGCAGCTTGCTACACAGCCTCGGAAACACCATATATTTT
size: .; D: .; V: TRBV12-2; J: TRBJ1-4; CDR3: CAKGLTATNEKLFF; DNA: TGTGCAAAAGGATTAACAGCAACTAATGAAAAACTGTTTTTT
size: few; D: .; V: TRBV6-5; J: TRBJ1-4; CDR3: CASKRLNEKLFF; DNA: TGTGCCAGCAAAAGGCTTAATGAAAAACTGTTTTTT
size: few; D: .; V: TRBV5-1; J: TRBJ1-6; CDR3: CASSPTVSNSPLHF; DNA: TGCGCCAGCAGCCCAACCGTTAGTAATTCACCCCTCCACTTT
size: .; D: .; V: TRBV10-3; J: TRBJ1-2; CDR3: CAIVRGQGYGYTF; DNA: TGTGCCATCGTCCGGGGGCAAGGCTATGGCTACACCTTC
size: .; D: .; V: TRBV19; J: TRBJ2-7; CDR3: CASSIGTSYEQYF; DNA: TGTGCCAGTAGTATAGGGACTTCCTACGAGCAGTACTTC
size: few; D: TRBD2; V: TRBV9; J: TRBJ2-2; CDR3: CASSVVSGGAGSGELFF; DNA: TGTGCCAGCAGCGTGGTTAGCGGGGGGGCCGGGAGCGGGGAGCTGTTTTTT
size: .; D: .; V: TRBV19; J: TRBJ1-1; CDR3: CASRRARNTEAFF; DNA: TGTGCCAGTAGAAGGGCCCGGAACACTGAAGCTTTCTTT
size: .; D: TRBD2; V: TRBV6-1; J: TRBJ2-5; CDR3: CASRAGRIETQYF; DNA: TGTGCCAGCAGGGCCGGGAGGATAGAGACCCAGTACTTC